Shown below are 23 T cell receptor beta chains from a single sample sequenced in a study of blood T cells in healthy people across ages. Through a sample-barcoded 5' primer and a J-beta primer mix, a second PCR was run for about 6 to 11 cycles. Using its own MiXCR run on the 5' RACE reads, TCRdb lists one record per CDR3 protein. Found here are about 780,000 distinct CDR3 sequences, 20% to 30% of them singletons; the top ten hold 2.5% to 3.5%. In addition, the sample was reused for a study of T cells of mothers and their children.

Sequenced: blood. Every receptor here comes from a boy between 10 and 17 years old in good health.

This chain links TRBV5-1 with TRBJ1-2; D is unresolved. Germline CDR1 and CDR2: SGHRS and YFSETQ. The ends were cut back, 0 bases at V and 8 bases at J, with 14 bases in the middle. The CDR3 is 14 residues long. The CDR3 spells CASSLDSVISGYTF. The CDR3 DNA sequence: TGCGCCAGCAGCTTGGACAGTGTCATATCGGGCTACACCTTC. Together with reference TRBV5-1 and TRBJ1-2, the CDR3 gives the full variable domain: KAGVTQTPRYLIKTRGQQVTLSCSPISGHRSVSWYQQTPGQGLQFLFEYFSETQRNKGNFPGRFSGRQFSNSRSEMNVSTLELGDSALYLCASSLDSVISGYTFGSGTRLTVV.

The gene calls are TRBV11-2 and TRBJ1-1, with D perhaps matching TRBD1 (5 bases). CDR3 length equals 14 residues. V shed 1 base and J shed 6 bases, with 12 bases lying between them. Germline V gives CDR1 SGHAT, CDR2 FQNNGV. This CDR3 is CASSLAWGESEAFF. The CDR3 region has the DNA TGTGCCAGCAGCTTAGCCTGGGGGGAATCTGAAGCTTTCTTT.

The gene calls are TRBV28 and TRBJ2-1; D perhaps matches TRBD1 (6 bases). CDR3 length equals 15 residues. The germline V and J ends were trimmed by 6 bases and 5 bases, with 17 bases remaining between them. CDR1 is MDHEN, CDR2 SYDVKM, per germline. CDR3 residues: CASSVRDIRDNEQFF. CDR3 DNA sequence: TGTGCCAGCAGCGTCCGGGACATACGAGACAATGAGCAGTTCTTC.

The chain has TRBV5-1 and TRBJ2-5; D uncertain. CDR3 size: 14 residues. V dropped 2 bases and J dropped 5 bases, with 13 bases sitting between them. CDR1 is SGHRS and CDR2 is YFSETQ in the germline V gene. CDR3 amino acids: CASSLGTNGETQYF. CDR3 DNA: TGCGCCAGCAGCTTAGGCACCAACGGTGAGACCCAGTACTTC.

The chain has TRBV28 and TRBJ1-4; 8 nucleotides align to TRBD1. CDR3 length: 14 amino acids. CDR1 MDHEN and CDR2 SYDVKM come from the germline V gene. The junction had 9 bases not matched to a gene; V was cut back by 7 bases and J by 8 bases. This CDR3 reads CASTLDREEEKLFF. In DNA, the CDR3 is TGTGCCAGCACCCTGGACAGGGAGGAGGAAAAACTGTTTTTT.

This clonotype has a handful of counts. This chain links TRBV7-2 with TRBJ1-2; D is undetermined. Germline V gene lookup returns CDR1 SGHTA and CDR2 FQGNSA. There are 15 residues in the CDR3. V lost 0 bases and J 7 bases, leaving 15 bases between the germline ends. The CDR3 bases are TGTGCCAGCAGCTTAGCGCGGCTGCTGTTCCGTGGCTACACCTTC. Amino acids: CASSLARLLFRGYTF.

The gene calls are TRBV7-9 and TRBJ2-5; 7 bases agree with TRBD2. The V gene end was trimmed by 3 bases and the J gene end by 5 bases; junction bases not matched to a gene: 6. Germline CDR1 is SEHNR and CDR2 is FQNEAQ (reference sequence). CDR3 length: 14 residues. CDR3 in DNA: TGTGCCAGCAGCTTCATTGTGGGGGGGGAGACCCAGTACTTC. As protein: CASSFIVGGETQYF.

In this sample, this clonotype turned up a few times. The chain links TRBV5-1 to TRBJ1-2; TRBD1 aligns across 8 bases. Germline trimming cut 0 bases from V and 2 bases from J; bases unmatched to any gene: 3. The CDR3 length is 15 residues. Germline CDR1 reads SGHRS; CDR2 reads YFSETQ. The CDR3, as DNA: TGCGCCAGCAGCTTGGAGGGACAGGACAACTATGGCTACACCTTC. This translates into CASSLEGQDNYGYTF.

The chain has TRBV7-2 and TRBJ1-2, with D tentatively TRBD1 (5 bases). The CDR3 loop spans 14 amino acids. Trimming pared 2 bases from V and 4 bases from J, leaving 11 bases between. Germline CDR1 and CDR2: SGHTA and FQGNSA. The DNA of the CDR3 is TGTGCCAGCAGCTTAATTCGGACATTCTATGGCTACACCTTC. This gives the protein CASSLIRTFYGYTF. Drawing the rest from reference TRBV7-2 and TRBJ1-2, the complete variable domain is GAGVSQSPSNKVTEKGKDVELRCDPISGHTALYWYRQSLGQGLEFLIYFQGNSAPDKSGLPSDRFSAERTGGSVSTLTIQRTQQEDSAVYLCASSLIRTFYGYTFGSGTRLTVV.

There are a few counts of this clonotype. The CDR3 bases are TGTGCCAGCAGCTTGGGTGGTGGCCTAAGACCCTATAATGAAAAACTGTTTTTT. It yields the protein CASSLGGGLRPYNEKLFF. This chain connects TRBV7-2 to TRBJ1-4; D is unresolved. Germline V CDR1 and CDR2: SGHTA, FQGNSA. This CDR3 comprises 18 residues. The V end was cut by 3 bases, the J end by 4 bases, with 21 bases between.

This clonotype was found a few times. The V gene is TRBV20-1, the J gene TRBJ2-6; a possible D gene is TRBD1 (5 bases). Trimming shortened V by 3 bases and J by 4 bases, and 13 bases separated the two germline ends. CDR3 length equals 15 residues. Germline V gene data show CDR1 as DFQATT and CDR2 as SNEGSKA (reference sequence). The CDR3 DNA reads TGCAGTGCTAGTCTCAGGGCTGGCGGGGCCAACGTCCTGACTTTC. Translating gives CSASLRAGGANVLTF.

This clonotype appeared a few times. One end of the junction does not line up with germline, which may come from a read error. The gene calls are TRBV20-1 and TRBJ2-5, with 11 nucleotides matching TRBD2. CDR1 is DFQATT and CDR2 is SNEGSKA in the germline V gene (reference sequence). This CDR3 is 14 amino acids long. The CDR3 here is CGARLAGGIETQYF. In nucleotides, the CDR3 is TGCGGTGCTAGGCTAGCGGGGGGAATTGAGACCCAGTACTTC.

This clonotype was seen a few times. This chain joins TRBV5-1 and TRBJ2-3, with D uncertain. V lost 6 bases and J 6 bases, leaving 17 bases between the germline ends. Germline values: CDR1 SGHRS, CDR2 YFSETQ. The CDR3 length is 14 residues. Here the CDR3 reads CASTEGKTVDTQYF. The CDR3 DNA reads as TGCGCCAGCACTGAAGGGAAAACAGTCGATACGCAGTATTTT.

This clonotype was observed a handful of times. The chain couples TRBV4-1 to TRBJ1-5; D call uncertain. V was pared by 2 bases and J by 4 bases, with 15 bases between. CDR3 size: 16 residues. The germline V gene has CDR1 MGHRA and CDR2 YSYEKL. For the CDR3, the DNA is TGCGCCAGCAGCCAAAGTGATAGTGGTGGGAATCAGCCCCAGCATTTT. Its translation is CASSQSDSGGNQPQHF.

This clonotype has only a few counts. The V call is TRBV6-5, the J call TRBJ1-1, with 8 bases aligning to TRBD1. The trim removed 6 bases at V and 3 bases at J, leaving 12 bases unmatched. This CDR3 spans 16 amino acids. Germline V gene sequence: CDR1 MNHEY, CDR2 SVGAGI. CDR3 sequence reads: CASSPDRVLGDTEAFF. The DNA for the CDR3 is TGTGCCAGCAGCCCGGACAGGGTCCTTGGTGACACTGAAGCTTTCTTT.

This clonotype was detected many times. The DNA for the CDR3 is TGCGCCAGCAGCTCCGGGGGGGCCGAGACCCAGTACTTC. Residues: CASSSGGAETQYF. This sequence joins TRBV5-1 and TRBJ2-5; 8 bases fit TRBD2. Germline CDR1 SGHRS, CDR2 YFSETQ. The CDR3 is 13 residues long. V trimming: 3 bases; J trimming: 5 bases; junction bases outside the gene matches: 3.

The chain is built from TRBV5-1 and TRBJ2-1; 12 nucleotides line up with TRBD2. Germline CDR1 SGHRS, CDR2 YFSETQ. The CDR3 spans 16 residues. V was pared by 2 bases and J by 8 bases, with 8 bases of the junction left unmatched. The CDR3 reads CASSLTGTSGSHEQFF. The DNA of the CDR3 is TGCGCCAGCAGCTTAACCGGGACTAGCGGGTCCCATGAGCAGTTCTTC.

The chain combines TRBV4-1 with TRBJ2-5; the D gene is possibly TRBD2 (6 bases). V was trimmed by 3 bases and J by 0 bases, leaving 11 bases between them. In germline, CDR1 is MGHRA, CDR2 YSYEKL. The CDR3 contains 15 residues. The chain's CDR3 is CASSQAWGDQETQYF. The DNA for the CDR3 is TGCGCCAGCAGCCAGGCCTGGGGGGACCAAGAGACCCAGTACTTC.

The J gene is TRBJ1-2, the V gene TRBV20-1, with D unresolved. Germline assignment: CDR1 DFQATT and CDR2 SNEGSKA (reference sequence). The ends were cut back, 3 bases at V and 8 bases at J, with 13 bases in the middle. The CDR3 is 12 amino acids. In DNA, the CDR3 is TGCAGTGCTAGTGAACAATTGAGGGGCTACACCTTC. Residues: CSASEQLRGYTF.

The chain is built from TRBV29-1 and TRBJ1-5, with 7 bases identical to TRBD1. V was clipped by 5 bases and J by 7 bases; unmatched bases: 5. Germline V lookup: CDR1 SQVTM, CDR2 ANQGSEA. The CDR3 extends over 12 amino acids. CDR3 in DNA: TGCAGCGTTTCTACAGGGGACCAGCCCCAGCATTTT. Protein product: CSVSTGDQPQHF.

This rearrangement joins TRBV6-5 to TRBJ2-3, with D maybe TRBD1 (11 bases). The V gene's germline CDR1 is MNHEY and CDR2 SVGAGI. V was trimmed by 5 bases and J by 9 bases, leaving 21 bases between them. CDR3 length: 15 amino acids. DNA of the CDR3: TGTGCCAGCAGTCCCGGGACAGGGGGACTAGCGACGCAGTATTTT. It specifies CASSPGTGGLATQYF.

A few counts support this clonotype. The chain couples TRBV15 to TRBJ2-3; D uncertain. Germline V gene sequence: CDR1 LNHNV, CDR2 YYDKDF (reference sequence). V lost 1 base, J lost 1 base, and 6 bases lay in between. The CDR3 runs 14 residues. The CDR3 is CATSRVGGTDTQYF. As DNA, the CDR3 is TGTGCCACCAGCAGAGTCGGTGGCACAGATACGCAGTATTTT.

The chain links TRBV5-5 to TRBJ2-4; tentative D call: TRBD1 (6 bases). V shed 0 bases and J shed 2 bases, with 15 bases lying between them. The CDR3 is made up of 17 amino acids. CDR1 SGHKS and CDR2 YYEKEE come from the germline V gene (reference sequence). The CDR3 DNA reads TGTGCCAGCAGCTTGGTTCCTGCCAGGGGACCCAAAAACATTCAGTACTTC. Translated: CASSLVPARGPKNIQYF.